The 27 T cell receptor beta chains listed next were all sequenced from one sample in a study of identical twins (dated by TCRdb to the mid-2010s). The protocol used for the library was 5' RACE. Sequencing was performed on an Illumina HiSeq 2000. TCRdb's own reprocessing of the public reads used fastp at Q25 and MiXCR and kept productive beta chains. Rows with a matching CDR3 protein are joined into one entry that keeps the most common DNA and genes. The sample yields over 200,000 distinct CDR3 sequences; around 9.6% were counted once. About 5.5% of the sample lies in the top ten. The sequenced sample consisted of memory (CD45RO+) T cells sorted from blood. Taken with the paper, the label for cell subset or site translates to: CD45RO+ enriched T cells. These receptors were taken from a woman aged 18 to 35 in good health.

V gene TRBV6-6 combines with J gene TRBJ1-1, with D uncertain. The V gene lost 2 bases and the J gene lost 1 base, with 5 bases spanning the gap. The germline gives CDR1 MNHNY, CDR2 SVGAGI (reference sequence). CDR3 length: 13 residues. The CDR3 protein is CASSYSWNTEAFF. The CDR3 DNA reads TGTGCCAGCAGTTACAGCTGGAACACTGAAGCTTTCTTT.

This clonotype has only one observation. The chain has TRBV10-3 and TRBJ2-1; D is undetermined. CDR1 is ENHRY, CDR2 SYGVKD, per germline. The CDR3 extends over 14 amino acids. Trimming took off 4 bases at V and 0 bases at J, with 7 bases between the two ends. CDR3 coding DNA: TGTGCCATCAGTGGGGTAATCTCCTACAATGAGCAGTTCTTC. The encoded protein is CAISGVISYNEQFF.

The chain links TRBV2 to TRBJ1-1; TRBD1 might be the D (6 bases). V was clipped by 6 bases and J by 7 bases, with 12 bases between them. CDR1 and CDR2 from the germline V gene are SNHLY and FYNNEI. CDR3 length: 12 amino acids. The CDR3 sequence is CASSGGGGEAFF. The CDR3 region has the DNA TGTGCCAGCAGCGGAGGGGGGGGTGAAGCTTTCTTT.

This clonotype appeared many times. The gene calls are TRBV5-6 and TRBJ2-1; D remains unclear. The CDR3 has 11 amino acids. Trimming took 0 bases from V and 8 from J, leaving 3 bases between them. Looked up from germline, CDR1 is SGHDT and CDR2 is YYEEEE. CDR3 coding DNA: TGTGCCAGCAGCTTGGCGTATGAGCAGTTCTTC. Protein: CASSLAYEQFF.

The chain carries TRBV5-6 and TRBJ2-1; D is undetermined. Trimming left V 0 bases short and J 7 bases short, with 14 bases between. Germline V gene data show CDR1 as SGHDT and CDR2 as YYEEEE. This CDR3 has 15 residues. CDR3 loop: CASSLGPTQANEQFF. CDR3 nucleotide sequence: TGTGCCAGCAGCTTGGGGCCTACCCAGGCTAATGAGCAGTTCTTC.

This clonotype was recorded only once. The V call is TRBV11-2, the J call TRBJ2-2; TRBD1 might be the D (5 bases). Germline V gives CDR1 SGHAT, CDR2 FQNNGV. CDR3 length: 16 residues. The ends were cut back, 2 bases at V and 7 bases at J, with 17 bases in the middle. In DNA, the CDR3 is TGTGCCAGCAGCTTATCGGATCCAGGGTGGAACGGGGAGCTGTTTTTT. Protein: CASSLSDPGWNGELFF.

This clonotype was recorded a few times. This chain joins TRBV10-2 and TRBJ1-2, with D uncertain. The CDR3 has 13 residues. Trimming stripped 7 bases from V and 4 bases from J, with 13 bases between. Germline CDR1 and CDR2: WSHSY and SAAADI. CDR3 sequence (DNA): TGCGCCAGCACCCCCGGCGGGGTCTATGGCTACACCTTC. Protein product: CASTPGGVYGYTF.

The rearrangement links TRBV7-2 to TRBJ2-6; D might be TRBD1 (5 bases). Germline CDR1 is SGHTA and CDR2 is FQGNSA. With 6 bases removed from V and 1 base from J, the gap between germline ends came to 10 bases. The CDR3 totals 15 residues. The CDR3 DNA sequence: TGTGCCAGCAGACAAACAGGATCTGGGGCCAACGTCCTGACTTTC. Encoded protein: CASRQTGSGANVLTF. Variable domain in full (rest from reference TRBV7-2 and TRBJ2-6): GAGVSQSPSNKVTEKGKDVELRCDPISGHTALYWYRQSLGQGLEFLIYFQGNSAPDKSGLPSDRFSAERTGGSVSTLTIQRTQQEDSAVYLCASRQTGSGANVLTFGAGSRLTVL.

This clonotype was observed at least ten times. This rearrangement joins TRBV20-1 to TRBJ2-3; 8 bases agree with TRBD1. This CDR3 contains 13 residues. Trimming cost V 5 bases and J 1 base; bases outside gene matches: 2. The germline V gene has CDR1 DFQATT and CDR2 SNEGSKA (reference sequence). The CDR3 loop reads CSAQQGGTDTQYF. As DNA, the CDR3 is TGCAGTGCTCAACAGGGGGGCACAGATACGCAGTATTTT.

This clonotype came up a few times. This rearrangement joins TRBV20-1 to TRBJ2-1; possibly TRBD1 for D (5 bases). Looked up from germline, CDR1 is DFQATT and CDR2 is SNEGSKA (reference sequence). The V end was cut by 4 bases, the J end by 7 bases, with 14 bases between. The CDR3 is 13 residues long. The CDR3 coding sequence is TGCAGTGCTACGACAGCCGCTGGGAATGAGCAGTTCTTC. This codes for CSATTAAGNEQFF.

The chain carries TRBV20-1 and TRBJ2-3, with a weak D call TRBD2 (7 bases). Germline loops: CDR1 DFQATT, CDR2 SNEGSKA (reference sequence). V lost 6 bases and J lost 1, with 26 bases in between. The CDR3 is 18 residues long. DNA for the CDR3: TGCAGTGCCTCGGGGTCCGTCTCCGGGGGGCCTGGCACAGATACGCAGTATTTT. This translates into CSASGSVSGGPGTDTQYF.

In its sample, this clonotype was seen a few times. The CDR3 spells CASSYGPVDEQYF. CDR3 DNA: TGTGCCAGCAGTTACGGCCCCGTGGACGAGCAGTACTTC. The rearrangement joins TRBV6-5 to TRBJ2-7; D ambiguous. The CDR3 has 13 amino acids. Germline CDR1 reads MNHEY; CDR2 reads SVGAGI. The V end was cut by 2 bases, the J end by 5 bases, with 10 bases between.

This sequence joins TRBV6-6 and TRBJ1-5; 10 bases line up with TRBD1. CDR3 size: 13 residues. V trimming: 6 bases; J trimming: 7 bases; junction bases outside the gene matches: 3. Per the germline V gene, CDR1 is MNHNY and CDR2 is SVGAGI (reference sequence). CDR3: CASRTGGRQPQHF. The CDR3 nucleotides are TGTGCCAGCAGGACAGGGGGCCGGCAGCCCCAGCATTTT.

This clonotype was seen many times. V gene TRBV6-1 combines with J gene TRBJ2-2, with D hard to call. The CDR3 totals 10 residues. The germline V and J ends were trimmed by 10 bases and 6 bases, with 6 bases remaining between them. CDR1 is MNHNS and CDR2 is SASEGT in the germline V gene. The CDR3 loop reads CATESGELFF. In nucleotides, the CDR3 is TGTGCCACGGAGTCCGGGGAGCTGTTTTTT.

This clonotype was seen repeatedly, ten times or more. This chain joins TRBV12-3 or TRBV12-4 and TRBJ1-2; 7 bases match TRBD1. Germline trimming cut 2 bases from V and 2 bases from J; bases unmatched to any gene: 11. The CDR3 has 17 residues. The CDR3 loop reads CASSLYDRDLGNYGYTF. In DNA, the CDR3 is TGTGCCAGCAGTTTATACGACAGGGATTTGGGGAACTATGGCTACACCTTC.

This clonotype was observed a few times. This rearrangement joins TRBV12-3 or TRBV12-4 to TRBJ1-3, with 8 positions matching TRBD1. The junction had 6 bases not matched to a gene; V was cut back by 7 bases and J by 4 bases. The CDR3 contains 14 residues. CDR3 sequence: CASTPDRAGNTIYF. As DNA, the CDR3 is TGTGCCAGCACTCCGGACAGGGCCGGAAACACCATATATTTT.

This clonotype turned up a few times. This chain links TRBV18 with TRBJ2-3, with D possibly TRBD2 on 5 matching bases. Germline-derived CDR1 and CDR2 are KGHSH and LQKENI. The CDR3 extends over 16 amino acids. V was trimmed by 2 bases and J by 1 base, leaving 13 bases between them. CDR3 coding DNA: TGTGCCAGCTCACCATATGGGAGCTCGGGCACAGATACGCAGTATTTT. Its translation: CASSPYGSSGTDTQYF.

There are a few counts of this clonotype. The J gene is TRBJ2-5, the V gene TRBV7-6; D remains unclear. Trimming stripped 5 bases from V and 10 bases from J, with 14 bases between. Germline V gene lookup returns CDR1 SGHVS and CDR2 FNYEAQ. The CDR3 covers 12 residues. The CDR3 DNA sequence: TGTGCCAGCAGCCCGGTAACAGAAGGCCAGTACTTC. Its protein is CASSPVTEGQYF.

The rearrangement links TRBV7-2 to TRBJ1-4; 7 bases match TRBD1. Germline V gene sequence: CDR1 SGHTA, CDR2 FQGNSA. CDR3 length equals 14 residues. J gave up 8 bases and V 5 bases, and 8 bases lay outside the gene matches. The CDR3 DNA reads TGTGCCAGCAGCAAAGAGACAGGGTCCGAAAAACTGTTTTTT. Translated, it gives CASSKETGSEKLFF.

This clonotype was counted a few times. The chain is built from TRBV20-1 and TRBJ2-5; D not certain. Germline assignment: CDR1 DFQATT and CDR2 SNEGSKA (reference sequence). Trimming pared 4 bases from V and 3 bases from J, leaving 15 bases between. The CDR3 has 14 amino acids. This CDR3 reads CSATDRRTKETQYF. CDR3 DNA sequence: TGCAGTGCTACCGACCGGCGAACTAAAGAGACCCAGTACTTC.

This clonotype was seen only a few times. V and J are TRBV6-5 and TRBJ2-2; 9 bases are shared with TRBD1. This CDR3 contains 19 residues. The V gene's germline CDR1 is MNHEY and CDR2 SVGAGI. With 2 bases clipped from V and 0 bases from J, the junction kept 10 bases outside the gene matches. CDR3 DNA sequence: TGTGCCAGCAGTTACCACCCCCGGGACAGGGTAACGAACACCGGGGAGCTGTTTTTT. Protein: CASSYHPRDRVTNTGELFF.

The sample holds a few counts of this clonotype. Here the CDR3 DNA reads TGTGCCAGCAACTCACGGGGGTTATCATGGGATGAAAAACTGTTTTTT. Its translation is CASNSRGLSWDEKLFF. The V and J genes are TRBV27 and TRBJ1-4, with D maybe TRBD1 (5 bases). CDR1 MNHEY and CDR2 SMNVEV come from the germline V gene (reference sequence). The CDR3 is made up of 16 amino acids. The ends were cut back, 7 bases at V and 6 bases at J, with 21 bases in the middle.

Only a few counts were recorded for this clonotype. The V call is TRBV5-1, the J call TRBJ2-4; 8 bases fit TRBD1. Trimming removed 4 bases from V and 6 bases from J; junction bases left unmatched: 3. Germline CDR1 and CDR2: SGHRS and YFSETQ. This CDR3 has 13 residues. The CDR3 reads CASSPDRVNIQYF. The CDR3 region has the DNA TGCGCCAGCAGCCCGGACAGGGTAAACATTCAGTACTTC.

The sample holds a few counts of this clonotype. V usage is TRBV20-1 and J usage is TRBJ1-2; TRBD1 aligns across 10 bases. The J segment lost 8 bases and the V segment lost 2 bases, leaving 8 bases of the junction unmatched. This CDR3 spans 14 amino acids. Looked up from germline, CDR1 is DFQATT and CDR2 is SNEGSKA (reference sequence). The CDR3 DNA reads TGCAGTGCTAGAAGGAGTGACAGGGGGCAGGGCTACACCTTC. It is translated as CSARRSDRGQGYTF.

This clonotype was counted ten times or more. The gene calls are TRBV20-1 and TRBJ1-2, with no clear D. Trimming cost V 0 bases and J 8 bases, with 13 bases left between them. The CDR3 extends over 13 amino acids. Germline loops: CDR1 DFQATT, CDR2 SNEGSKA (reference sequence). CDR3 protein: CSARDPFVRGYTF. The CDR3, as DNA: TGCAGTGCTAGAGATCCCTTCGTCCGCGGCTACACCTTC.

This chain joins TRBV2 and TRBJ2-2; 8 nucleotides align to TRBD1. Germline CDR1 reads SNHLY; CDR2 reads FYNNEI. The trim removed 6 bases at V and 3 bases at J, leaving 3 bases unmatched. CDR3 length equals 14 residues. This CDR3 reads CASRVQGDTGELFF. CDR3 nucleotide sequence: TGTGCCAGCAGAGTACAGGGGGACACCGGGGAGCTGTTTTTT. Complete variable domain (other parts from reference TRBV2 and TRBJ2-2): EPEVTQTPSHQVTQMGQEVILRCVPISNHLYFYWYRQILGQKVEFLVSFYNNEISEKSEIFDDQFSVERPDGSNFTLKIRSTKLEDSAMYFCASRVQGDTGELFFGEGSRLTVL.

There are a few counts of this clonotype. This chain joins TRBV12-3 or TRBV12-4 and TRBJ2-2; 12 nucleotides agree with TRBD2. The junction had 7 bases not matched to a gene; V was cut back by 5 bases and J by 3 bases. The CDR3 loop spans 17 amino acids. CDR3 coding DNA: TGTGCCAGCAGTCCACGACTAGCGGGAGTGTACACCGGGGAGCTGTTTTTT. This gives the protein CASSPRLAGVYTGELFF.